One and the same sample provided the 2 T cell receptor beta chains below, sequenced in a study of shared clonotypes between healthy human individuals. Only CD45RO-negative cells positively selected for CCR7 counted as naive CD8 cells, so terminally differentiated effector memory CD45RA+ cells were excluded. Data came from immunoSEQ multiplex PCR; TCRdb stores just in-frame clones and leaves some out. The sample records about 600,000 clones, 95% to 96% being singletons. The material sequenced was naive CD8+ T cells sorted from blood. The receptors come from a young woman in good health.

Worth noting for this clone: This sample also contains other DNA sequences that code for the same CDR3. The rearrangement uses TRBV28 and TRBJ2-7; D is unresolved. V lost 1 base to trimming and J lost 1 base, with 5 bases between them. Germline V CDR1 and CDR2: MDHEN, SYDVKM. The CDR3 runs to 13 residues. The CDR3 reads CASSLLSSYEQYF. CDR3 nucleotide sequence: TGTGCCAGCAGTTTATTGTCTTCCTACGAGCAGTACTTC.

The gene calls are TRBV4-2 and TRBJ1-2, with a possible D match to TRBD1 (5 bases). V was clipped by 5 bases and J by 3 bases, with 22 bases between them. This CDR3 comprises 17 residues. Germline CDR1 reads LGHNA; CDR2 reads YNFKEQ. The CDR3 sequence: CASSLAPGWGEDYGYTF. CDR3 sequence (DNA): TGTGCCAGCAGCTTGGCCCCAGGATGGGGGGAGGACTATGGCTACACCTTC.